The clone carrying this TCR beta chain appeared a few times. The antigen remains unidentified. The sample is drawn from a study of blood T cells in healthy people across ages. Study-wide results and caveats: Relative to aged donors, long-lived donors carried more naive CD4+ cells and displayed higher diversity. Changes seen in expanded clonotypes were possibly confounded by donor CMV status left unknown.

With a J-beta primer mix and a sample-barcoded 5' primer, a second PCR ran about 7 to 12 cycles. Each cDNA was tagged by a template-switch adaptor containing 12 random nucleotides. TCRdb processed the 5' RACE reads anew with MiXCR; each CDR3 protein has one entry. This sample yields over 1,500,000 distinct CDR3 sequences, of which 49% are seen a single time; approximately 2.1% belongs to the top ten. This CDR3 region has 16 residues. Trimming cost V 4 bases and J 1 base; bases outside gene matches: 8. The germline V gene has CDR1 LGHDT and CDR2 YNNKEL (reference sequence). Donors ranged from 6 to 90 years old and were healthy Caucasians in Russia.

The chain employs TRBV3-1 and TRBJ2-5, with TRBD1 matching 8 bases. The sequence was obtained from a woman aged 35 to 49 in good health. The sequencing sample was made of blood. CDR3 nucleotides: TGTGCCAGCAGCCCAGCCAGGGGACAGGCCCAAGAGACCCAGTACTTC. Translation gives CASSPARGQAQETQYF.